This is a list of T cell receptor beta chains from one sample in a study of cytomegalovirus exposure and HLA in healthy donors. The data were produced by immunoSEQ multiplex PCR, yet TCRdb's version contains in-frame clones alone and is incomplete. The table has tens of thousands of clones, approximately 81% seen once. The sequenced sample consisted of PBMCs. The origin of the receptors is a woman in her fifties or sixties in good health and CMV-seropositive. The CDR3 runs from the conserved cysteine through the conserved F or W. Fields, in order: D gene, V gene, CDR3 protein. D genes are given only for firm matches.

D: NA; V: TRBV5-1; CDR3: CASSLAQGGPYEQYF
D: TRBD2; V: TRBV27; CDR3: CASSLGSGRVLYEQYF
D: TRBD1; V: TRBV27; CDR3: CASSARQGGYEQYF
D: TRBD2; V: TRBV29-1; CDR3: CSVEAREGRLYEQYF
D: TRBD2; V: TRBV11-3; CDR3: CASSSPRGVSGENSKNIQYF
D: NA; V: TRBV19; CDR3: CASSIAGASTEAFF
D: NA; V: TRBV6-1; CDR3: CASGRGEATDTQYF
D: NA; V: TRBV9; CDR3: CASSVGTATGELFF
D: NA; V: TRBV29-1; CDR3: CSVARPQETQYF
D: NA; V: TRBV29-1; CDR3: CSVPPTWGGESYNEQFF
D: NA; V: TRBV28; CDR3: CASRLSQGPYEQYF
D: NA; V: TRBV7-8; CDR3: CASILQGSYEQFF